This T cell receptor (beta chain) was sequenced in a study of OX40 agonist ivuxolimab in advanced cancers. CDR1 and CDR2 (germline): MNHNY, SVGAGI (reference sequence). Trimming shortened V by 8 bases and J by 4 bases, and 12 bases separated the two germline ends. The CDR3 loop spans 13 amino acids. The assay was immunoSEQ multiplex PCR, and TCRdb's table has in-frame clones only and misses some. The repertoire holds 43,000 or so clones, with nearly 90% as singletons. Sequences were derived from CD4+ or CD8+ T cells sorted from blood, sampled in a trial of the OX40 agonist ivuxolimab. The TCR sequence derives from an adult with an advanced solid tumor such as melanoma, head and neck, liver or kidney cancer. The V gene is TRBV6-6, the J gene TRBJ2-1; D might be TRBD2 (5 bases). This CDR3 is CASRAESYNEQFF. CDR3 nucleotides: TGTGCCAGCCGAGCGGAAAGTTACAATGAGCAGTTCTTC.